These 18 T cell receptor beta chains originate from one sample sequenced in a study of blood T cell repertoires in COVID-19. Sequencing was performed with immunoSEQ multiplex PCR; in TCRdb, only in-frame clones are kept and a portion is missing. The sample includes around 270,000 clones, around 87% of them seen just once. Sequenced input: peripheral blood. The receptors were gathered from a woman between 50 and 59 years old with acute or convalescent COVID-19.

The chain links TRBV7-3 to TRBJ2-5; TRBD2 might be the D (6 bases). From germline, CDR1 is SGHTA and CDR2 FQGTGA. V lost 5 bases and J 2 bases, leaving 12 bases between the germline ends. This CDR3 has 14 residues. CDR3 sequence: CASSPGLSQETQYF. The CDR3 region has the DNA TGTGCCAGCAGCCCGGGACTGTCACAAGAGACCCAGTACTTC.

The V and J genes are TRBV27 and TRBJ1-4; D is undetermined. CDR1 and CDR2 (germline): MNHEY, SMNVEV (reference sequence). The CDR3 has 14 amino acids. The V end lost 3 bases, the J end lost 4 bases, and 9 bases lay between the germline ends. The CDR3: CASSLLAGNEKLFF. In DNA, the CDR3 is TGTGCCAGCAGTTTGCTGGCGGGTAATGAAAAACTGTTTTTT. Filled out from reference TRBV27 and TRBJ1-4, the complete variable domain reads EAQVTQNPRYLITVTGKKLTVTCSQNMNHEYMSWYRQDPGLGLRQIYYSMNVEVTDKGDVPEGYKVSRKEKRNFPLILESPSPNQTSLYFCASSLLAGNEKLFFGSGTQLSVL.

This clone was picked up one time. V gene TRBV5-1 combines with J gene TRBJ1-5, with D hard to call. The CDR3 covers 14 residues. Germline loops: CDR1 SGHRS, CDR2 YFSETQ. V gave up 0 bases and J gave up 7 bases, with 11 bases separating them. This CDR3 is CASSLGAGGQPQHF. The CDR3, as DNA: TGCGCCAGCAGCTTGGGGGCGGGTGGGCAGCCCCAGCATTTT.

This clone came up once. The rearrangement joins TRBV28 to TRBJ2-1; 7 nucleotides agree with TRBD2. Trimming took 7 bases from V and 1 from J; bases not matched to a gene: 13. The CDR3 consists of 17 residues. From germline, CDR1 is MDHEN and CDR2 SYDVKM. CDR3 DNA sequence: TGTGCCAGCACCGCGACGAGGGAGGGCCTTTCCTACAATGAGCAGTTCTTC. Protein product: CASTATREGLSYNEQFF.

The chain is built from TRBV5-5 and TRBJ1-3, with a weak D call TRBD1 (6 bases). Germline-derived CDR1 and CDR2 are SGHKS and YYEKEE (reference sequence). The V and J ends lost 4 bases and 0 bases respectively, with 11 bases between them. This CDR3 region has 15 residues. DNA for the CDR3: TGTGCCAGCAGCCCGGACAGAAGCTCTGGAAACACCATATATTTT. It translates to CASSPDRSSGNTIYF.

The genes are TRBV3-1 (or the pseudogene TRBV3-2) and TRBJ2-7, with 12 bases lining up with TRBD2. This CDR3 has 14 amino acids. The V gene end was trimmed by 4 bases and the J gene end by 6 bases; junction bases not matched to a gene: 4. Per the germline V gene, CDR1 is LGHDT and CDR2 is YNNKEL (reference sequence). CDR3 sequence reads: CASSPTSGSSEQYF. The CDR3 DNA is TGTGCCAGCAGCCCGACTAGCGGGAGTTCCGAGCAGTACTTC.

The V call is TRBV7-3, the J call TRBJ2-2; TRBD2 matches 8 bases. The junction had 7 bases not matched to a gene; V was cut back by 0 bases and J by 7 bases. Germline values: CDR1 SGHTA, CDR2 FQGTGA. The CDR3 extends over 16 amino acids. CDR3 loop: CASSLTSTSVVGELFF. CDR3 nucleotide sequence: TGTGCCAGCAGCTTAACGTCGACTAGCGTGGTCGGGGAGCTGTTTTTT.

The V call is TRBV6-6, the J call TRBJ2-3, with 8 bases matching TRBD2. Trimming at V came to 7 bases and at J to 3 bases, leaving 3 bases not matched to a gene. The CDR3 is made up of 13 amino acids. Looked up from germline, CDR1 is MNHNY and CDR2 is SVGAGI (reference sequence). The chain's CDR3 is CASTASGTDTQYF. The CDR3 bases are TGTGCCAGCACGGCTAGCGGGACAGATACGCAGTATTTT.

This clone showed up just once. This chain joins TRBV24-1 and TRBJ2-3; tentatively, D is TRBD1 (5 bases). Trimming left V 2 bases short and J 5 bases short, with 10 bases between. The CDR3 runs to 14 residues. Germline-derived CDR1 and CDR2 are KGHDR and SFDVKD. For the CDR3, the DNA is TGTGCCACCAGTGATTCGCAGGGTTTAGATACGCAGTATTTT. This translates into CATSDSQGLDTQYF.

The rearrangement links TRBV27 to TRBJ2-2; D perhaps matches TRBD2 (6 bases). Germline lookup yields CDR1 MNHEY and CDR2 SMNVEV (reference sequence). V lost 6 bases and J lost 4, with 21 bases in between. This CDR3 contains 17 residues. The CDR3 protein is CASSARDSSAGTGELFF. The CDR3, as DNA: TGTGCCAGCAGCGCCAGAGACAGCTCAGCGGGCACCGGGGAGCTGTTTTTT.

The chain has TRBV5-4 and TRBJ2-5; 8 nucleotides agree with TRBD2. Trimming cost V 4 bases and J 0 bases; bases outside gene matches: 2. CDR3 length: 14 residues. CDR1 SGHNT and CDR2 YYREEE come from the germline V gene (reference sequence). CDR3 sequence reads: CASSSGGYQETQYF. The CDR3 DNA is TGTGCCAGCAGCAGCGGGGGCTACCAAGAGACCCAGTACTTC.

V usage is TRBV19 and J usage is TRBJ1-5, with 9 bases aligning to TRBD1. Germline V CDR1 and CDR2: LNHDA, SQIVND (reference sequence). V was pared by 2 bases and J by 6 bases, with 5 bases of the junction left unmatched. CDR3 size: 15 residues. The CDR3 DNA is TGTGCCAGTAGTATATGGCGGACAGGGGTTCAGCCCCAGCATTTT. Translating it yields CASSIWRTGVQPQHF.

The gene calls are TRBV23-1 and TRBJ1-1; 8 bases map to TRBD1. TRBV23-1 is annotated as an ORF whose role is uncertain. The CDR3 spans 17 residues. With V trimmed by 3 bases and J by 2 bases, 11 bases remained unmatched. DNA for the CDR3: TGCGCCAGCAGTCACACCATCCCGGGACAGGTTAACACTGAAGCTTTCTTT. This encodes CASSHTIPGQVNTEAFF.

This chain connects TRBV19 to TRBJ2-1, with a tentative D call TRBD2 (6 bases). V was shortened by 1 base and J by 1 base, with 17 bases between the two germline ends. This CDR3 region has 18 residues. CDR1 and CDR2 (germline): LNHDA, SQIVND (reference sequence). The DNA of the CDR3 is TGTGCCAGTAGTATAGGCTACCCCGGGACTTTATCCTACAATGAGCAGTTCTTC. Its translation is CASSIGYPGTLSYNEQFF.

The CDR3 DNA reads TGCGCCAGCCAAGGACAGGGTGGTGCAGGGGAGCTGTTTTTT. This gives the protein CASQGQGGAGELFF. The V call is TRBV5-1, the J call TRBJ2-2, with 8 bases aligning to TRBD1. From germline, CDR1 is SGHRS and CDR2 YFSETQ. There are 14 residues in the CDR3. J was trimmed by 8 bases and V by 7 bases; bases with no gene match: 10.

This clone was recorded only once. V usage is TRBV24-1 and J usage is TRBJ2-5; 10 nucleotides match TRBD1. The V and J ends lost 6 bases and 5 bases, in that order; junction bases with no gene match: 11. CDR1 is KGHDR and CDR2 is SFDVKD in the germline V gene. CDR3 length: 16 residues. The CDR3 sequence is CATSPGGTGDGETQYF. CDR3 DNA: TGTGCCACCAGTCCGGGGGGGACAGGGGACGGCGAGACCCAGTACTTC.

The rearrangement links TRBV19 to TRBJ2-3, with D unclear. The germline CDR1 and CDR2 sequences are LNHDA and SQIVND (reference sequence). V was pared by 2 bases and J by 3 bases, with 3 bases between. This CDR3 is 12 amino acids long. The CDR3 loop is CASSISTDTQYF. Here the CDR3 DNA reads TGTGCCAGTAGTATATCTACAGATACGCAGTATTTT.

This clone has just a few counts. This rearrangement joins TRBV11-2 to TRBJ1-2; 12 bases align to TRBD1. Per germline, CDR1 SGHAT and CDR2 FQNNGV. With V trimmed by 4 bases and J by 9 bases, 12 bases remained unmatched. There are 16 residues in the CDR3. CDR3 bases: TGTGCCAGCAGCTCACTACCGGGACAGGGGGCGTGGAGCTACACCTTC. Amino acid sequence: CASSSLPGQGAWSYTF. Full variable domain (missing parts from reference TRBV11-2 and TRBJ1-2): EAGVAQSPRYKIIEKRQSVAFWCNPISGHATLYWYQQILGQGPKLLIQFQNNGVVDDSQLPKDRFSAERLKGVDSTLKIQPAKLEDSAVYLCASSSLPGQGAWSYTFGSGTRLTVV.